These 22 T cell receptor beta chains share one sample of origin, sequenced in a study of CD8 T cells in Susac syndrome. A quantity of roughly 0.5 to 1 ug RNA underwent reverse transcription using random hexamers. TCRdb reprocessed the immunoSEQ multiplex PCR reads with MiXCR, giving one entry per CDR3 protein. The data hold over 150,000 distinct CDR3 sequences, with around 94% observed a single time. Sequenced input: CD4+ T cells from PBMCs. The origin of the receptors is a human donor with Susac syndrome.

The chain carries TRBV3-1 and TRBJ2-3; D might be TRBD2 (6 bases). V was clipped by 3 bases and J by 1 base, with 14 bases between them. This CDR3 spans 16 amino acids. CDR1 and CDR2 from the germline V gene are LGHDT and YNNKEL (reference sequence). CDR3 amino acids: CASSHAPGLRTDTQYF. DNA of the CDR3: TGTGCCAGCAGCCACGCCCCGGGACTCCGCACAGATACGCAGTATTTT.

The V call is TRBV20-1, the J call TRBJ2-1, with D uncertain. The CDR3 consists of 16 residues. The V gene's germline CDR1 is DFQATT and CDR2 SNEGSKA (reference sequence). V dropped 1 base and J dropped 0 bases, with 13 bases sitting between them. In nucleotides, the CDR3 is TGCAGTGCTAGAGGAAGTGGTCCGAGCTCCTACAATGAGCAGTTCTTC. Amino acid sequence: CSARGSGPSSYNEQFF.

This clonotype appeared once. V usage is TRBV12-3 or TRBV12-4 and J usage is TRBJ1-1; D gene uncertain. Trimming took 3 bases from V and 0 from J, leaving 8 bases between them. CDR3 length: 14 amino acids. CDR3 in amino acids: CASSFGDLNTEAFF. The CDR3 DNA follows: TGTGCCAGCAGTTTTGGCGACCTGAACACTGAAGCTTTCTTT.

The chain uses TRBV20-1 and TRBJ1-4, with a tentative D call TRBD1 (5 bases). The CDR3 loop spans 14 amino acids. Trimming cost V 6 bases and J 0 bases, with 11 bases left between them. Germline values: CDR1 DFQATT, CDR2 SNEGSKA (reference sequence). Here the CDR3 reads CSAPQTATNEKLFF. The CDR3 region has the DNA TGCAGTGCACCTCAGACAGCAACTAATGAAAAACTGTTTTTT.

The chain couples TRBV12-3 or TRBV12-4 to TRBJ2-7, with TRBD2 matching 7 bases. With V trimmed by 2 bases and J by 3 bases, 7 bases remained unmatched. The CDR3 runs 15 residues. DNA for the CDR3: TGTGCCAGCAGTTTACGGTGGGGAGGGAACTACGAGCAGTACTTC. Amino acids: CASSLRWGGNYEQYF.

CDR3 DNA: TGCGCCAGCAGCAAGGACAGGGGGATAGGCACTGAAGCTTTCTTT. Amino acids: CASSKDRGIGTEAFF. The chain employs TRBV5-1 and TRBJ1-1; 10 nucleotides agree with TRBD1. The CDR3 covers 15 residues. After removal of 4 bases from V and 4 bases from J, the junction contained 7 bases not matched to a gene. Germline lookup yields CDR1 SGHRS and CDR2 YFSETQ.

This clonotype was counted once. The chain joins TRBV20-1 to TRBJ2-7, with D perhaps matching TRBD2 (7 bases). The germline gives CDR1 DFQATT, CDR2 SNEGSKA (reference sequence). This CDR3 region has 17 residues. V dropped 2 bases and J dropped 4 bases, with 24 bases sitting between them. The CDR3 DNA reads TGCAGTGCTAGAAGATCGAGCGGGGCCCAGGGGCAATACGAGCAGTACTTC. Protein: CSARRSSGAQGQYEQYF.

The chain uses TRBV30 and TRBJ2-2; D gene ambiguous. Trimming cost V 2 bases and J 4 bases, with 8 bases left between them. Germline V gene sequence: CDR1 GTSNPN, CDR2 SVGIG (reference sequence). This CDR3 is built from 13 residues. The CDR3 protein is CAWSPFITGELFF. The CDR3 nucleotides read TGTGCCTGGAGTCCCTTTATCACCGGGGAGCTGTTTTTT. Looking up the rest from reference TRBV30 and TRBJ2-2 gives the full variable domain: SQTIHQWPATLVQPVGSPLSLECTVEGTSNPNLYWYRQAAGRGLQLLFYSVGIGQISSEVPQNLSASRPQDRQFILSSKKLLLSDSGFYLCAWSPFITGELFFGEGSRLTVL.

The rearrangement joins TRBV5-1 to TRBJ1-6, with D perhaps matching TRBD1 (5 bases). In germline, CDR1 is SGHRS, CDR2 YFSETQ. Trimming stripped 4 bases from V and 8 bases from J, with 10 bases between. CDR3 length: 13 amino acids. The CDR3 loop reads CASSRDPYSPLHF. The CDR3 DNA reads TGCGCCAGCAGCCGGGACCCCTATTCACCCCTCCACTTT.

The chain has TRBV29-1 and TRBJ1-6; D unclear. The CDR3 is 13 amino acids. Germline loops: CDR1 SQVTM, CDR2 ANQGSEA. Trimming shortened V by 4 bases and J by 5 bases, and 9 bases separated the two germline ends. This chain's CDR3 is CSVAKEHNSPLHF. For the CDR3, the DNA is TGCAGCGTTGCAAAGGAGCATAATTCACCCCTCCACTTT.

The chain has TRBV5-1 and TRBJ1-5; D call uncertain. Germline V CDR1 and CDR2: SGHRS, YFSETQ. Trimming pared 5 bases from V and 5 bases from J, leaving 8 bases between. This CDR3 has 12 amino acids. The CDR3 protein is CASRSIHQPQHF. Written as DNA, the CDR3 is TGCGCCAGCAGGTCGATTCATCAGCCCCAGCATTTT.

This chain uses TRBV7-8 with TRBJ1-1, with D uncertain. Germline CDR1 and CDR2: SGHVS and FQNEAQ. This CDR3 is built from 16 residues. V lost 0 bases, J lost 0 bases, and 11 bases lay in between. CDR3 DNA sequence: TGTGCCAGCAGCTTAGCAGTCTTAACGATGAACACTGAAGCTTTCTTT. The encoded protein is CASSLAVLTMNTEAFF.

The V and J genes are TRBV27 and TRBJ1-2; D is ambiguous. The germline V gene has CDR1 MNHEY and CDR2 SMNVEV (reference sequence). V dropped 5 bases and J dropped 6 bases, with 19 bases sitting between them. The CDR3 has 15 residues. The CDR3 DNA reads as TGTGCCAGCAGTCTCCTTTTCGATAGCTCCAATGGCTACACCTTC. It codes for CASSLLFDSSNGYTF.

The rearrangement links TRBV28 to TRBJ2-7, with TRBD2 matching 8 bases. Germline V gives CDR1 MDHEN, CDR2 SYDVKM. J lost 0 bases, V lost 7 bases, and 2 bases had no gene match. The CDR3 spans 13 residues. The CDR3: CASTSGPSYEQYF. Here the CDR3 DNA reads TGTGCCAGCACTAGCGGGCCCTCCTACGAGCAGTACTTC.

The V gene is TRBV6-2 or TRBV6-3, the J gene TRBJ1-2, with 7 bases that match TRBD1. Per germline, CDR1 MNHEY and CDR2 SVGEGT. This CDR3 is 13 amino acids long. Unmatched junction bases numbered 4, after V lost 5 bases and J lost 4 bases. DNA of the CDR3: TGTGCCAGCAGTCGGGACAGCTCCTATGGCTACACCTTC. It codes for CASSRDSSYGYTF.

V usage is TRBV14 and J usage is TRBJ2-7, with 7 positions matching TRBD1. This CDR3 contains 16 residues. CDR1 and CDR2 (germline): SGHDN, FVKESK. V was clipped by 0 bases and J by 1 base; unmatched bases: 6. For the CDR3, the DNA is TGTGCCAGCAGCCAAGACGGGACAGCTAGTTCCTACGAGCAGTACTTC. Amino acid sequence: CASSQDGTASSYEQYF.

This chain links TRBV4-3 with TRBJ2-7; D not resolved. The length of the CDR3 is 15 residues. Germline V CDR1 and CDR2: LGHNA, YSLEER. V was shortened by 3 bases and J by 5 bases, with 17 bases between the two germline ends. CDR3 sequence: CASSQTPVGSNEQYF. CDR3 DNA sequence: TGCGCCAGCAGCCAGACACCGGTGGGTAGTAACGAGCAGTACTTC.

J is TRBJ2-7 and V is TRBV15; the D is unclear. The CDR3 totals 13 residues. V lost 1 base and J 3 bases, leaving 7 bases between the germline ends. CDR1 LNHNV and CDR2 YYDKDF come from the germline V gene (reference sequence). The DNA for the CDR3 is TGTGCCACCAGCAGAGGTACCCTCTACGAGCAGTACTTC. This sequence encodes CATSRGTLYEQYF.

The gene calls are TRBV27 and TRBJ1-1; maybe TRBD1 (5 bases). Germline V gene data show CDR1 as MNHEY and CDR2 as SMNVEV (reference sequence). V shed 7 bases and J shed 0 bases, with 21 bases lying between them. The CDR3 contains 17 residues. CDR3 DNA: TGTGCCAGCAACACTATGGGACGGATTAACGTGAACACTGAAGCTTTCTTT. Translation: CASNTMGRINVNTEAFF.

The chain recombines TRBV7-9 with TRBJ1-2, with TRBD1 as a possible D gene (5 bases). Germline V gives CDR1 SEHNR, CDR2 FQNEAQ (reference sequence). The CDR3 is 16 amino acids. Between the trimmed V and J ends, which lost 1 base and 4 bases, there was a span of 16 bases. As DNA, the CDR3 is TGTGCCAGCAGCTTAGGCGGGGCGTCCCATGGCTATGGCTACACCTTC. This sequence encodes CASSLGGASHGYGYTF.

V and J are TRBV14 and TRBJ2-2; D is ambiguous. The germline gives CDR1 SGHDN, CDR2 FVKESK. The CDR3 has 12 residues. Trimming removed 6 bases from V and 6 bases from J, with 8 bases in between. The chain's CDR3 is CASSRFPGELFF. The CDR3 bases are TGTGCCAGCAGTCGTTTTCCCGGGGAGCTGTTTTTT. Supplemented by reference TRBV14 and TRBJ2-2, the full variable domain reads EAGVTQFPSHSVIEKGQTVTLRCDPISGHDNLYWYRRVMGKEIKFLLHFVKESKQDESGMPNNRFLAERTGGTYSTLKVQPAELEDSGVYFCASSRFPGELFFGEGSRLTVL.

This clonotype was observed a few times. The rearrangement joins TRBV7-9 to TRBJ1-1; 8 positions agree with TRBD1. J was trimmed by 1 base and V by 4 bases; bases with no gene match: 2. This CDR3 is 14 amino acids long. Germline loops: CDR1 SEHNR, CDR2 FQNEAQ (reference sequence). CDR3 region: CASSSGQGNTEAFF. In DNA form, the CDR3 reads TGTGCCAGCAGCTCTGGACAGGGGAACACTGAAGCTTTCTTT.